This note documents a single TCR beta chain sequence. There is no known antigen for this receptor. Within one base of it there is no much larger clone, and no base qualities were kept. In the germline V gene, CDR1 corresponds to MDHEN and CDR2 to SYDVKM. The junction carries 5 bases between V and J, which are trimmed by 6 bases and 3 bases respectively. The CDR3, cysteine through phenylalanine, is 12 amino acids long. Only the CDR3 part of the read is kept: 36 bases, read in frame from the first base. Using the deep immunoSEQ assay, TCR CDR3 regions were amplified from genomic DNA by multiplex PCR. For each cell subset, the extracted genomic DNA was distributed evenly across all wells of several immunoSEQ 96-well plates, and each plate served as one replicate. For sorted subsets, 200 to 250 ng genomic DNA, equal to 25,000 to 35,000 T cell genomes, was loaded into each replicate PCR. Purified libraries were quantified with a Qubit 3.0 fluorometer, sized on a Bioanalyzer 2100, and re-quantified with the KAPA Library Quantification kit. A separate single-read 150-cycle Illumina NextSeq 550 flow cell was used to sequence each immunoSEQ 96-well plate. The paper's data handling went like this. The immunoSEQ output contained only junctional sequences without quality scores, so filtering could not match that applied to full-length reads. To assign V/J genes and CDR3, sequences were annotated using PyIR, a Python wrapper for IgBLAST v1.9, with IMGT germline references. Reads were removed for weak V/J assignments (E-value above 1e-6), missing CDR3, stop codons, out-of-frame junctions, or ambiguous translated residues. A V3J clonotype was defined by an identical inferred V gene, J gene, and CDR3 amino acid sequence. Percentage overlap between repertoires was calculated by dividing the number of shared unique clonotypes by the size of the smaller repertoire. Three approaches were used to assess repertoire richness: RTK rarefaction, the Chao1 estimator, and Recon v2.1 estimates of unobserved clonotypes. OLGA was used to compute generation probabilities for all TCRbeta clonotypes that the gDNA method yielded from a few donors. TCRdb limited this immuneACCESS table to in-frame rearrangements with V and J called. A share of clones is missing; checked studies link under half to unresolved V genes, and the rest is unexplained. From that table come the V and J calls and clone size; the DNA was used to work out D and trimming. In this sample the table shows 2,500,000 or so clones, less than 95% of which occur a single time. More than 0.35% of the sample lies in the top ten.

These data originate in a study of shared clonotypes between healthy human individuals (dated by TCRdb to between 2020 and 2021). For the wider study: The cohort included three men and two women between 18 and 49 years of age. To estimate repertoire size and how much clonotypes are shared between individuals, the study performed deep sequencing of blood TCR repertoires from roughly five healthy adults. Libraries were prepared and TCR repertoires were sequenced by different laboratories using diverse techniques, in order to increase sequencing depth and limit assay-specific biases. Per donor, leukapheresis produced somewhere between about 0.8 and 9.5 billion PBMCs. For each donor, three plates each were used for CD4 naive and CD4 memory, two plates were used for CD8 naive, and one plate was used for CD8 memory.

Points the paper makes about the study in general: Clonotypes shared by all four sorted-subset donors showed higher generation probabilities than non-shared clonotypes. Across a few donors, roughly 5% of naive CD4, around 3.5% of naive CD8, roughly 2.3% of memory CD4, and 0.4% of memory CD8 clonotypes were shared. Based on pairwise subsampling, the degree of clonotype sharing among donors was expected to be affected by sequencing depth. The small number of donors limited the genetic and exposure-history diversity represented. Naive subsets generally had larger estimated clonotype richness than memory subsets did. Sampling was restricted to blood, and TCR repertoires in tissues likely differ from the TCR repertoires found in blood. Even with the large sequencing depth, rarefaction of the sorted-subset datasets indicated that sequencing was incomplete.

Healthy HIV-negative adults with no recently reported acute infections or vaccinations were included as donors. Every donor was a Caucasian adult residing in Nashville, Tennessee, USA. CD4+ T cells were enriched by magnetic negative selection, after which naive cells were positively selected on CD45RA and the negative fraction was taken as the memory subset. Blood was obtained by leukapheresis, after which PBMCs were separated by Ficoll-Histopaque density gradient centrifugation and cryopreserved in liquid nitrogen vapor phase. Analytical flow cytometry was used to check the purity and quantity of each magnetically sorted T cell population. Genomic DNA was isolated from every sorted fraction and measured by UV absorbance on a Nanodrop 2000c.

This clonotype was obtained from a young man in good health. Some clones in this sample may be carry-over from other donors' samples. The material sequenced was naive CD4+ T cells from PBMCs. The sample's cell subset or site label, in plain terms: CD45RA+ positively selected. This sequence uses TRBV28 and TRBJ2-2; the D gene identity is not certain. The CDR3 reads CASRLDTGELFF. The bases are TGTGCCAGCAGACTCGACACCGGGGAGCTGTTTTTT.